The 26 T cell receptor beta chains below were found in one sample sequenced in a study of shared T cell receptors in the human thymus. The protocol was immunoSEQ multiplex PCR, while the TCRdb copy is restricted to in-frame clones and leaves out a portion. The sample yields about 500,000 clones, 75% to 85% seen once. The sample was also reused in another study, on human thymus T cells.

The sample comprised thymocytes. The receptors were gathered from a boy under three years old with a congenital heart defect.

The V gene is TRBV7-2, the J gene TRBJ2-7, with 7 bases matching TRBD2. J was trimmed by 5 bases and V by 3 bases; bases with no gene match: 10. The CDR3 length is 15 residues. Germline assignment: CDR1 SGHTA and CDR2 FQGNSA. The CDR3 DNA reads as TGTGCCAGCAGCTTTTGCGTGGGAGGGCCCCACGAGCAGTACTTC. It translates to CASSFCVGGPHEQYF.

The rearrangement joins TRBV14 to TRBJ1-1, with a possible D match to TRBD1 (6 bases). V was clipped by 1 base and J by 7 bases, with 16 bases between them. The germline V gene encodes CDR1 SGHDN and CDR2 FVKESK. This CDR3 comprises 15 residues. In DNA form, the CDR3 reads TGTGCCAGCAGCCAAGGGCACAGGGCAAAGATTGAAGCTTTCTTT. Encoded protein: CASSQGHRAKIEAFF.

The chain has TRBV15 and TRBJ1-1; D call uncertain. The V end was cut by 1 base, the J end by 7 bases, with 4 bases between. CDR1 is LNHNV, CDR2 YYDKDF, per germline (reference sequence). CDR3 length equals 11 residues. The CDR3 DNA reads as TGTGCCACCAGCAGAGCTTATGAAGCTTTCTTT. Encoded protein: CATSRAYEAFF.

The chain couples TRBV15 to TRBJ2-3; 7 positions match TRBD2. The CDR3 sequence is 15 residues long. The germline V gene has CDR1 LNHNV and CDR2 YYDKDF (reference sequence). After removal of 3 bases from V and 4 bases from J, the junction contained 7 bases not matched to a gene. CDR3 protein: CATSSLREFADTQYF. The CDR3 region has the DNA TGTGCCACCAGCAGCTTGCGGGAGTTCGCAGATACGCAGTATTTT.

This clone came up once. The J gene is TRBJ2-5, the V gene TRBV28, with 13 bases matching TRBD2. CDR1 is MDHEN, CDR2 SYDVKM, per germline. This CDR3 has 17 amino acids. V lost 6 bases to trimming and J lost 5 bases; unmatched junction nucleotides: 12. CDR3 in amino acids: CASRDRPLAGGGETQYF. In DNA form, the CDR3 reads TGTGCCAGCAGAGACCGGCCACTAGCGGGAGGGGGGGAGACCCAGTACTTC.

This clone was detected only a few times. The V and J genes are TRBV10-1 and TRBJ2-1; 13 positions agree with TRBD2. The junction had 5 bases not matched to a gene; V was cut back by 5 bases and J by 4 bases. The CDR3 covers 16 residues. Germline-derived CDR1 and CDR2 are WNHNN and SYGVQD (reference sequence). The CDR3 here is CASSRQGLAGYNEQFF. The DNA for the CDR3 is TGCGCCAGCAGTCGCCAGGGACTAGCGGGGTACAATGAGCAGTTCTTC.

This clone was picked up one time. CDR3 DNA sequence: TGTGCCAGCAGCTTAACGGGCGGGGTCAACGAGCAGTACTTC. Translation: CASSLTGGVNEQYF. This chain links TRBV7-3 with TRBJ2-7, with D possibly being TRBD2 (6 bases). The V gene's germline CDR1 is SGHTA and CDR2 FQGTGA. The CDR3 consists of 14 residues. Trimming stripped 0 bases from V and 5 bases from J, with 11 bases between. Filled out from reference TRBV7-3 and TRBJ2-7, the complete variable domain reads GAGVSQTPSNKVTEKGKYVELRCDPISGHTALYWYRQSLGQGPEFLIYFQGTGAADDSGLPNDRFFAVRPEGSVSTLKIQRTERGDSAVYLCASSLTGGVNEQYFGPGTRLTVT.

In DNA form, the CDR3 reads TGTGCCAGCAGGGATGTTGAAGGGGTAAACACTGAAGCTTTCTTT. This sequence encodes CASRDVEGVNTEAFF. The chain joins TRBV5-4 to TRBJ1-1, with a tentative D call TRBD1 (5 bases). Germline loops: CDR1 SGHNT, CDR2 YYREEE (reference sequence). Deletions cut 5 bases from V and 2 bases from J, with 16 bases between. The CDR3 consists of 15 residues. Together with reference TRBV5-4 and TRBJ1-1, the CDR3 gives the full variable domain: ETGVTQSPTHLIKTRGQQVTLRCSSQSGHNTVSWYQQALGQGPQFIFQYYREEENGRGNFPPRFSGLQFPNYSSELNVNALELDDSALYLCASRDVEGVNTEAFFGQGTRLTVV.

The CDR3 DNA sequence: TGTGCCAGCAGCTCCGGGCGGGAGGGCCGGCAGACAGATACGCAGTATTTT. Translated, it gives CASSSGREGRQTDTQYF. The gene calls are TRBV7-3 and TRBJ2-3; 9 bases are shared with TRBD2. Germline V CDR1 and CDR2: SGHTA, FQGTGA. Unmatched junction bases numbered 11, after V lost 4 bases and J lost 3 bases. This CDR3 comprises 17 residues.

In the case of this clone: Because the CDR3's place on the DNA is in doubt, the DNA is left out and the CDR3 is given as listed by TCRdb. The rearrangement uses TRBV21-1 and TRBJ1-5. TRBV21-1 is a known pseudogene. The length of the CDR3 is 15 amino acids, counting both ends. The CDR3 sequence: CARTTWGEGNQPQHF.

This clone was picked up one time. The chain combines TRBV9 with TRBJ2-1; TRBD1 matches at 7 bases. J lost 14 bases, V lost 4 bases, and 12 bases had no gene match. The CDR3 runs 13 residues. Germline V CDR1 and CDR2: SGDLS, YYNGEE. CDR3 nucleotides: TGTGCCAGCAGCCCACCGGGACAGTCGTTTGAGTTCTTC. Encoded protein: CASSPPGQSFEFF.

The gene calls are TRBV28 and TRBJ1-3; no clear D gene. V lost 1 base, J lost 5 bases, and 9 bases lay in between. CDR1 and CDR2 (germline): MDHEN, SYDVKM. This CDR3 region has 14 residues. The CDR3 region is CASSLSYRRNTIYF. Here the CDR3 DNA reads TGTGCCAGCAGTTTATCGTACAGAAGAAACACCATATATTTT.

In DNA, the CDR3 is TGTGCCAGTACCCAACCGGACAGGGGTAGGGGCTACACCTTC. Protein: CASTQPDRGRGYTF. The V gene is TRBV19, the J gene TRBJ1-2; 9 bases are shared with TRBD1. Trimming cost V 7 bases and J 8 bases; bases outside gene matches: 11. This CDR3 is 14 amino acids long. Germline lookup yields CDR1 LNHDA and CDR2 SQIVND (reference sequence).

The chain employs TRBV6-4 and TRBJ2-1; 9 bases map to TRBD1. The CDR3 spans 17 residues. Germline trimming cut 0 bases from V and 2 bases from J; bases unmatched to any gene: 5. The germline CDR1 and CDR2 sequences are MRHNA and SNTAGT. CDR3 nucleotides: TGTGCCAGCAGTGACTCGTTAACAGGGGGCACCTACAATGAGCAGTTCTTC. Translation gives CASSDSLTGGTYNEQFF.

This clone has only one observation. This rearrangement joins TRBV28 to TRBJ2-7, with D uncertain. CDR1 is MDHEN and CDR2 is SYDVKM in the germline V gene. Trimming pared 6 bases from V and 3 bases from J, leaving 21 bases between. The CDR3 extends over 16 amino acids. CDR3 residues: CASRRLFGGTNYEQYF. The CDR3 DNA follows: TGTGCCAGCAGAAGGTTATTTGGCGGAACGAACTACGAGCAGTACTTC.

The CDR3 nucleotides are TGCAGCGTGAAGGACAGGGGAAATGGCTACACCTTC. As protein: CSVKDRGNGYTF. The chain couples TRBV29-1 to TRBJ1-2; TRBD1 matches 9 bases. V dropped 6 bases and J dropped 6; count of bases not matched to a gene: 5. This CDR3 region has 12 residues. The germline V gene encodes CDR1 SQVTM and CDR2 ANQGSEA.

The sample holds one count of this clone. The rearrangement links TRBV7-2 to TRBJ2-5; 10 positions agree with TRBD2. Germline V gives CDR1 SGHTA, CDR2 FQGNSA. V dropped 5 bases and J dropped 5; count of bases not matched to a gene: 8. This CDR3 contains 15 residues. The CDR3 is CASSKYSGRWETQYF. The CDR3 DNA reads TGTGCCAGCAGCAAATATAGCGGGAGGTGGGAGACCCAGTACTTC.

The J gene is TRBJ2-5, the V gene TRBV7-9, with TRBD1 identical over 9 bases. Germline V gene sequence: CDR1 SEHNR, CDR2 FQNEAQ (reference sequence). The CDR3 consists of 15 residues. V gave up 6 bases and J gave up 0 bases; unmatched junction bases: 5. The CDR3 sequence: CASSDRDRDQETQYF. CDR3 in DNA: TGTGCCAGCAGTGACCGGGACAGGGACCAAGAGACCCAGTACTTC.

The CDR3 DNA reads as TGTGCCAGCAGCCCGGGGAGGGATACGCAGTATTTT. It yields the protein CASSPGRDTQYF. The V and J genes are TRBV7-9 and TRBJ2-3; a weak D match, TRBD2 (6 bases). Germline V gives CDR1 SEHNR, CDR2 FQNEAQ (reference sequence). The CDR3 contains 12 residues. Trimming cost V 5 bases and J 6 bases, with 9 bases left between them.

This clone was picked up a small number of times. This rearrangement joins TRBV29-1 to TRBJ2-5; 9 bases match TRBD2. This CDR3 has 18 amino acids. Losses at the gene ends were 0 bases for V and 5 bases for J; bases not matched to a gene: 16. Germline V gene lookup returns CDR1 SQVTM and CDR2 ANQGSEA. This chain's CDR3 is CSVEDGRAGGPGRETQYF. For the CDR3, the DNA is TGCAGCGTTGAAGATGGCCGGGCGGGAGGGCCGGGTAGGGAGACCCAGTACTTC.

The rearrangement links TRBV5-1 to TRBJ2-1; the D is unclear. Trimming left V 4 bases short and J 6 bases short, with 5 bases between. The CDR3 has 11 amino acids. From germline, CDR1 is SGHRS and CDR2 YFSETQ. The CDR3 spells CASSPGNEQFF. In DNA form, the CDR3 reads TGCGCCAGCAGCCCAGGCAATGAGCAGTTCTTC.

This clone was seen a few times. This chain joins TRBV19 and TRBJ1-2; 7 nucleotides match TRBD1. Germline V gene lookup returns CDR1 LNHDA and CDR2 SQIVND (reference sequence). The V gene end was trimmed by 7 bases and the J gene end by 1 base; junction bases not matched to a gene: 3. The CDR3 contains 13 residues. CDR3 nucleotides: TGTGCCAGTAAGGACAGGAGTAACTATGGCTACACCTTC. Translated, it gives CASKDRSNYGYTF.

V usage is TRBV13 and J usage is TRBJ2-2, with 7 bases identical to TRBD1. J was trimmed by 2 bases and V by 7 bases; bases with no gene match: 13. The germline gives CDR1 PRHDT, CDR2 FYEKMQ (reference sequence). This CDR3 has 17 residues. The CDR3 region is CASTQRGTETNTGELFF. For the CDR3, the DNA is TGTGCCAGCACCCAAAGAGGGACAGAAACTAACACCGGGGAGCTGTTTTTT.

The sample holds a few counts of this clone. The rearrangement uses TRBV4-1 and TRBJ1-1; 8 bases fit TRBD1. V dropped 2 bases and J dropped 0; count of bases not matched to a gene: 8. CDR1 and CDR2 (germline): MGHRA, YSYEKL. The CDR3 is 17 residues long. The CDR3 sequence: CASSQTGTGDLNTEAFF. In DNA, the CDR3 is TGCGCCAGCAGCCAAACGGGGACAGGTGACTTGAACACTGAAGCTTTCTTT.

CDR3 in amino acids: CASSLTSGTDSYNEQFF. Written as DNA, the CDR3 is TGTGCCAGCAGCCTGACTAGCGGCACCGATTCATACAATGAGCAGTTCTTC. This chain links TRBV5-4 with TRBJ2-1; 9 nucleotides agree with TRBD2. CDR1 and CDR2 from the germline V gene are SGHNT and YYREEE (reference sequence). CDR3 length: 17 amino acids. V trimming: 4 bases; J trimming: 4 bases; junction bases outside the gene matches: 12. The full variable domain, with the rest looked up from reference TRBV5-4 and TRBJ2-1, is ETGVTQSPTHLIKTRGQQVTLRCSSQSGHNTVSWYQQALGQGPQFIFQYYREEENGRGNFPPRFSGLQFPNYSSELNVNALELDDSALYLCASSLTSGTDSYNEQFFGPGTRLTVL.

The gene calls are TRBV7-6 and TRBJ1-1; TRBD1 matches 7 bases. V dropped 4 bases and J dropped 6; count of bases not matched to a gene: 8. The CDR3 is made up of 14 amino acids. The germline gives CDR1 SGHVS, CDR2 FNYEAQ. The CDR3 bases are TGTGCCAGCAGCTACCTCCGGGACAGTCCTGAAGCTTTCTTT. This encodes CASSYLRDSPEAFF.